This TCR beta chain was captured by sequencing in a study of blood T cell repertoires in COVID-19. Assay used: immunoSEQ multiplex PCR; TCRdb lists only in-frame clones, some missing. The sample includes 44,000 or so clones, less than 85% of them seen just once. Germline CDR1 LNHNV, CDR2 YYDKDF (reference sequence). V was clipped by 8 bases and J by 8 bases; unmatched bases: 12. The CDR3 is 14 residues long. The V gene is TRBV15, the J gene TRBJ2-5; 9 nucleotides match TRBD1. Material for sequencing was peripheral blood. This TCR was recovered from a man in his fifties or sixties with active COVID-19. CDR3 in DNA: TGTGCCACCTCTTTGGCACAGGGGGCGATTACCCAGTACTTC. Amino acids: CATSLAQGAITQYF.